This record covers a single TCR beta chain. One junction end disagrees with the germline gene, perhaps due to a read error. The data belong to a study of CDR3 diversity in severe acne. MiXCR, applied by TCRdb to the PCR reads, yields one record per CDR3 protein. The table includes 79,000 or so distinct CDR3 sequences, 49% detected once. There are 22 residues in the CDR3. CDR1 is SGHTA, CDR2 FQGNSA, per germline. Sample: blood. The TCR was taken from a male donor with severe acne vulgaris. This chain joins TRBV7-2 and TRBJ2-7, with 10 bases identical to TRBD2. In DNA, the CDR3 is TGCGCCAGCAGCTCAGAGGGGGTTTGGCCGGGACTAGCGCGATTGGGTGCCGACGAGCAGTACTTC. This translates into CASSSEGVWPGLARLGADEQYF.